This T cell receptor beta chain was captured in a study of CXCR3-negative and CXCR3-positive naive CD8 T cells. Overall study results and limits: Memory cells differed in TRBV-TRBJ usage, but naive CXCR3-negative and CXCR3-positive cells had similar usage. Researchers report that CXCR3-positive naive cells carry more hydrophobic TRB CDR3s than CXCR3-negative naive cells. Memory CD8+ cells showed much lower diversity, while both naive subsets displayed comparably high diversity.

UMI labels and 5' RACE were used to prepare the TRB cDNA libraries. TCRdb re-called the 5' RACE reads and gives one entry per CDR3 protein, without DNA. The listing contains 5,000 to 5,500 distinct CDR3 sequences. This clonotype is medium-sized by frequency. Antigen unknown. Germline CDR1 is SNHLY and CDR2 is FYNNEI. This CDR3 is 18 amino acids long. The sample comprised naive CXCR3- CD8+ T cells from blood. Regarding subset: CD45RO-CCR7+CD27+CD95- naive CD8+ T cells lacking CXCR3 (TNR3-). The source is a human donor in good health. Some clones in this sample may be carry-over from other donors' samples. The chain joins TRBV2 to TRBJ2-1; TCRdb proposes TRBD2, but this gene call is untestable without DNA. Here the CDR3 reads CASSEVASGGSSYNEQFF. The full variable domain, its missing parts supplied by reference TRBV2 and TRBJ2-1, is EPEVTQTPSHQVTQMGQEVILRCVPISNHLYFYWYRQILGQKVEFLVSFYNNEISEKSEIFDDQFSVERPDGSNFTLKIRSTKLEDSAMYFCASSEVASGGSSYNEQFFGPGTRLTVL.